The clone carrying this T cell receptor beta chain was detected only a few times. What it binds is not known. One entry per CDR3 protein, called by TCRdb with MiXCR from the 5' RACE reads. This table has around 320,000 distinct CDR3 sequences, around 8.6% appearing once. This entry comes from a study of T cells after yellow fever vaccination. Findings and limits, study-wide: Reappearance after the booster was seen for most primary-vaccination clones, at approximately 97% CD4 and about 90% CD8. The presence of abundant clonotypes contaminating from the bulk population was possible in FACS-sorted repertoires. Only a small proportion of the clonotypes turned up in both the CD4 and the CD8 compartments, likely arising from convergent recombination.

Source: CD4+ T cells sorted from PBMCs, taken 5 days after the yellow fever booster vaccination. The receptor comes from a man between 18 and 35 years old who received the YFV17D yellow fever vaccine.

The CDR3 DNA sequence: TGCGCCAGCAGCCAAGATAAGAGAGCTGAGCAGTTCTTC. Translation gives CASSQDKRAEQFF. J is TRBJ2-1 and V is TRBV4-3, with D uncertain. CDR1 is LGHNA, CDR2 YSLEER, per germline. Trimming pared 0 bases from V and 9 bases from J, leaving 9 bases between. The CDR3 spans 13 residues.